This TCR beta chain stems from a study of PD-1 blockade in classical Hodgkin lymphoma. The repertoire was sequenced with immunoSEQ multiplex PCR; TCRdb's copy has only in-frame clones and lacks some. The data show about 92,000 clones, 83% seen once. A word on this clone: Its matching antigen is unknown.

Time point noted: cycle 4 day 1 (C4D1), after more than 5 weeks of nivolumab. Following autologous stem cell transplantation, relapse occurred in every patient, and exposure to brentuximab vedotin varied. Best response was recorded as complete response, partial response or progressive disease. Study results and limitations: Baseline TCR diversity was reportedly lower in newly diagnosed patients than in healthy donors. It was reported as lower still in relapsed/refractory patients.

The sequences come from peripheral blood mononuclear cells (PBMCs), collected before the fourth cycle of nivolumab. This TCR was recovered from a human donor with classical Hodgkin lymphoma.

The CDR3 is CASSRIPGLGSYNEQFF. For the CDR3, the DNA is TGTGCCAGCAGCCGTATACCGGGACTAGGCTCCTACAATGAGCAGTTCTTC. The chain recombines TRBV7-2 with TRBJ2-1, with 8 bases that match TRBD2. This CDR3 contains 17 residues. The germline V gene encodes CDR1 SGHTA and CDR2 FQGNSA. V dropped 5 bases and J dropped 0; count of bases not matched to a gene: 9.